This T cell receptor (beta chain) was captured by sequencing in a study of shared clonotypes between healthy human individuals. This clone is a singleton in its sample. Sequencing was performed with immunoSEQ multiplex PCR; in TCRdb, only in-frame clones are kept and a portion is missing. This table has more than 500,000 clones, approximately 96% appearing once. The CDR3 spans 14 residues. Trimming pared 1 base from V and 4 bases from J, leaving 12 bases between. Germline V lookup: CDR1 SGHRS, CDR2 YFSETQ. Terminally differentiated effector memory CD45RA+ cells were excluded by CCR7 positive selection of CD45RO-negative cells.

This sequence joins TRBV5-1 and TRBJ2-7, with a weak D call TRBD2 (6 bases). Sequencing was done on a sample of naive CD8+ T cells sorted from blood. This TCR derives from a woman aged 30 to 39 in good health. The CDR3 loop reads CASSLRQEGYEQYF. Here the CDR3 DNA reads TGCGCCAGCAGCTTGCGGCAGGAGGGATACGAGCAGTACTTC.